The 24 T cell receptor beta chains below were found in one sample sequenced in a study of regulatory T cells in long-lasting Graves disease. iRepertoire HTBI primers and Arm-PCR of CDR3 regions built TCR beta libraries. MiXCR, run by TCRdb on the multiplex PCR reads, gives a single entry per CDR3 protein. The sample contains 540,000 or so distinct CDR3 sequences, less than 15% of which appear only once. Sample time point: newly diagnosed GD, antithyroid drugs for less than 3 months. Extracted PBMC RNA gave rise to the TCR library. This sample also appeared in a second study, on T cells in Graves' hyperthyroidism and ophthalmopathy.

The material was peripheral blood mononuclear cells (PBMCs), obtained at new diagnosis, from a patient treated with antithyroid drugs. The receptors shown here come from a man aged 30-40 years with Graves disease.

This clonotype was detected only a few times. The rearrangement uses TRBV30 and TRBJ1-6, with D uncertain. Germline values: CDR1 GTSNPN, CDR2 SVGIG (reference sequence). V was cut by 0 bases and J by 9 bases, with 6 bases left in between. The CDR3 is 12 residues long. Here the CDR3 reads CAWSVGSSPLHF. The CDR3 bases are TGTGCCTGGAGTGTAGGAAGTTCACCCCTCCACTTT.

This clonotype was counted ten times or more. V is TRBV5-1 and J is TRBJ2-5; 7 bases match TRBD1. This CDR3 has 14 amino acids. The germline V gene encodes CDR1 SGHRS and CDR2 YFSETQ. Losses at the gene ends were 3 bases for V and 4 bases for J; bases not matched to a gene: 6. The CDR3 spells CASSSGTVIETQYF. DNA of the CDR3: TGCGCCAGCAGCTCGGGGACAGTTATAGAGACCCAGTACTTC.

This clonotype was counted between two and nine times. This chain joins TRBV6-1 and TRBJ1-1, with D unresolved. V lost 2 bases to trimming and J lost 10 bases, with 11 bases between them. Germline V gene lookup returns CDR1 MNHNS and CDR2 SASEGT. The CDR3 consists of 12 residues. Here the CDR3 DNA reads TGTGCCAGCAGTGAAACTGGAGTGCGAGCTTTCTTT. Amino acids: CASSETGVRAFF.

This clonotype was observed at least ten times. V usage is TRBV2 and J usage is TRBJ2-7; D uncertain. Trimming removed 1 base at V and 3 bases at J, with 4 bases between. This CDR3 contains 12 residues. In germline, CDR1 is SNHLY, CDR2 FYNNEI. For the CDR3, the DNA is TGTGCCAGCAGTGAAGAGGGCTACGAGCAGTACTTC. It translates to CASSEEGYEQYF.

The rearrangement links TRBV24-1 to TRBJ2-1; a possible D gene is TRBD2 (7 bases). The germline V gene has CDR1 KGHDR and CDR2 SFDVKD. The CDR3 length is 21 residues. With 3 bases removed from V and 0 bases from J, the gap between germline ends came to 26 bases. CDR3 DNA: TGTGCCACCAGTGATCCCCAGGGAAGCTTAGGGGGAGGGCCCTCCTACAATGAGCAGTTCTTC. Translation gives CATSDPQGSLGGGPSYNEQFF.

On this clonotype: This sequence may be a read error, since a much larger clone differs from it by one base. The J gene is TRBJ2-3, the V gene TRBV20-1, with 8 bases identical to TRBD2. The V segment lost 3 bases and the J segment 4 bases; nucleotides outside the gene matches: 9. This CDR3 is 15 amino acids long. Germline loops: CDR1 DFQATT, CDR2 SNEGSKA (reference sequence). CDR3 sequence reads: CSASRTSSSSDTQYF. CDR3 nucleotides: TGCAGTGCTAGCCGGACTAGCTCGAGCTCAGATACGCAGTATTTT.

The rearrangement uses TRBV10-2 and TRBJ2-1, with D perhaps TRBD1 or TRBD2 (5 bases each). Germline CDR1 WSHSY, CDR2 SAAADI. The CDR3 is made up of 15 amino acids. V was cut by 4 bases and J by 7 bases, with 17 bases left in between. CDR3 sequence (DNA): TGCGCCAGCAGTGGACTCTTCGGGGCCACTAATGAGCAGTTCTTC. This sequence encodes CASSGLFGATNEQFF.

This clonotype was counted at least ten times. The rearrangement links TRBV20-1 to TRBJ2-1; D possibly matches TRBD1 or TRBD2 (5 bases each). The germline CDR1 and CDR2 sequences are DFQATT and SNEGSKA (reference sequence). CDR3 length: 16 amino acids. V lost 3 bases and J lost 4, with 19 bases in between. CDR3: CSARGVLAASYNEQFF. The CDR3 region has the DNA TGCAGTGCTAGGGGGGTTTTGGCGGCCTCTTACAATGAGCAGTTCTTC.

The V and J genes are TRBV27 and TRBJ1-5; a possible D gene is TRBD1 (6 bases). Germline V gene data show CDR1 as MNHEY and CDR2 as SMNVEV (reference sequence). V was shortened by 6 bases and J by 5 bases, with 11 bases between the two germline ends. The CDR3 spans 13 residues. The CDR3: CASRGDIHQPQHF. In DNA, the CDR3 is TGTGCCAGCAGGGGGGACATTCATCAGCCCCAGCATTTT.

This clonotype was counted ten times or more. CDR3 coding DNA: TGTGCCACCAGCTCTATAGCGGCATACAATGAGCAGTTCTTC. This translates into CATSSIAAYNEQFF. The chain combines TRBV15 with TRBJ2-1; TRBD2 is a possible D gene (6 bases). The CDR3 consists of 14 residues. Per the germline V gene, CDR1 is LNHNV and CDR2 is YYDKDF (reference sequence). V was trimmed by 5 bases and J by 4 bases, leaving 12 bases between them.

There are many counts of this clonotype. The chain employs TRBV9 and TRBJ2-5, with D possibly TRBD2 on 6 matching bases. This CDR3 has 16 residues. V dropped 3 bases and J dropped 0 bases, with 15 bases sitting between them. Germline V gene sequence: CDR1 SGDLS, CDR2 YYNGEE. CDR3 nucleotides: TGTGCCAGCAGCGAGTCGGGACTGACGTACCAAGAGACCCAGTACTTC. This translates into CASSESGLTYQETQYF.

This clonotype was counted ten times or more. The J gene is TRBJ1-1, the V gene TRBV28, with D hard to call. The germline V gene encodes CDR1 MDHEN and CDR2 SYDVKM. The CDR3 totals 13 residues. Trimming removed 7 bases at V and 0 bases at J, with 9 bases between. This CDR3 reads CASIGQLNTEAFF. In DNA form, the CDR3 reads TGTGCCAGCATTGGGCAGCTGAACACTGAAGCTTTCTTT. Combining the CDR3 with reference TRBV28 and TRBJ1-1 gives the whole variable domain DVKVTQSSRYLVKRTGEKVFLECVQDMDHENMFWYRQDPGLGLRLIYFSYDVKMKEKGDIPEGYSVSREKKERFSLILESASTNQTSMYLCASIGQLNTEAFFGQGTRLTVV.

This clonotype was recorded many times. The gene calls are TRBV7-2 and TRBJ2-1; D gene ambiguous. Germline V gene data show CDR1 as SGHTA and CDR2 as FQGNSA. The length of the CDR3 is 13 residues. Trimming took 4 bases from V and 5 from J, leaving 9 bases between them. CDR3 loop: CASSSERNNEQFF. CDR3 coding DNA: TGTGCCAGCAGCTCAGAGAGAAACAATGAGCAGTTCTTC.

This clonotype showed up many times. CDR3 loop: CSADRGRRNAETQYF. The CDR3 DNA reads TGCAGTGCTGACCGCGGGCGTAGGAATGCGGAGACCCAGTACTTC. This sequence joins TRBV20-1 and TRBJ2-5, with D tentatively TRBD2 (5 bases). The length of the CDR3 is 15 residues. V lost 5 bases and J lost 5, with 21 bases in between. The germline V gene has CDR1 DFQATT and CDR2 SNEGSKA (reference sequence).

There are many counts of this clonotype. In nucleotides, the CDR3 is TGTGCCAGGGGGGACTTTCGAGGGGAGCTGTTTTTT. It encodes CARGDFRGELFF. J is TRBJ2-2 and V is TRBV2; D perhaps matches TRBD2 (6 bases). In germline, CDR1 is SNHLY, CDR2 FYNNEI. Trimming pared 9 bases from V and 8 bases from J, leaving 13 bases between. This CDR3 has 12 residues.

This clonotype was found many times. The CDR3 loop is CASSLLGGGNTEAFF. DNA for the CDR3: TGTGCCAGCAGTTTACTAGGAGGGGGGAACACTGAAGCTTTCTTT. This chain joins TRBV27 and TRBJ1-1; possibly TRBD1 for D (6 bases). The CDR3 sequence is 15 residues long. Germline V gives CDR1 MNHEY, CDR2 SMNVEV (reference sequence). V dropped 2 bases and J dropped 1 base, with 11 bases sitting between them.

This clonotype was seen repeatedly, ten times or more. The gene calls are TRBV7-9 and TRBJ2-7, with D perhaps TRBD1 (6 bases). The length of the CDR3 is 15 residues. Germline V gives CDR1 SEHNR, CDR2 FQNEAQ (reference sequence). Deletions cut 6 bases from V and 2 bases from J, with 17 bases between. Here the CDR3 reads CASRPQTGLTYEQYF. Here the CDR3 DNA reads TGTGCCAGCAGGCCCCAGACAGGTCTGACCTACGAGCAGTACTTC.

This clonotype was counted ten times or more. The CDR3: CASSLVVAGGNEQFF. Written as DNA, the CDR3 is TGTGCCAGCAGCTTAGTGGTAGCGGGAGGCAATGAGCAGTTCTTC. This chain connects TRBV7-2 to TRBJ2-1, with TRBD2 matching 10 bases. Germline V gives CDR1 SGHTA, CDR2 FQGNSA. V shed 1 base, J shed 6 bases, and the junction held 3 bases outside the gene matches. This CDR3 comprises 15 residues.

V is TRBV11-3 and J is TRBJ2-2; D not resolved. The length of the CDR3 is 12 residues. With 1 base removed from V and 7 bases from J, the gap between germline ends came to 4 bases. The V gene's germline CDR1 is SGHNT and CDR2 YENEEA. The CDR3 DNA reads as TGTGCCAGCAGCTTAGTGGGCGGGGAGCTGTTTTTT. It is translated as CASSLVGGELFF.

At least ten counts were recorded for this clonotype. CDR3 coding DNA: TGTGCCAGCAGTTTACAGGGACAATTGACCGGGGAGCTGTTTTTT. Amino acids: CASSLQGQLTGELFF. The chain combines TRBV27 with TRBJ2-2; D is possibly TRBD1 (6 bases). The ends were cut back, 2 bases at V and 5 bases at J, with 12 bases in the middle. The CDR3 length is 15 residues. Germline V gene data show CDR1 as MNHEY and CDR2 as SMNVEV (reference sequence).

There are a few counts of this clonotype. The chain uses TRBV19 and TRBJ1-1; D unresolved. Germline lookup yields CDR1 LNHDA and CDR2 SQIVND (reference sequence). This CDR3 contains 13 residues. V lost 2 bases, J lost 7 bases, and 11 bases lay in between. The CDR3 coding sequence is TGTGCCAGTAGTATAACCCAGCAAATTGAAGCTTTCTTT. Translated: CASSITQQIEAFF. The whole variable domain, remainder taken from reference TRBV19 and TRBJ1-1, is DGGITQSPKYLFRKEGQNVTLSCEQNLNHDAMYWYRQDPGQGLRLIYYSQIVNDFQKGDIAEGYSVSREKKESFPLTVTSAQKNPTAFYLCASSITQQIEAFFGQGTRLTVV.

This sequence joins TRBV29-1 and TRBJ1-1; 7 nucleotides match TRBD1. V lost 0 bases and J lost 10; bases outside the gene matches: 8. This CDR3 spans 13 amino acids. Germline V gene sequence: CDR1 SQVTM, CDR2 ANQGSEA. The CDR3 spells CSVEDLQGRGAFF. The DNA of the CDR3 is TGCAGCGTTGAAGATTTACAGGGGCGGGGAGCTTTCTTT.

At least ten counts were recorded for this clonotype. This chain links TRBV11-2 with TRBJ2-5; D is unclear. Germline loops: CDR1 SGHAT, CDR2 FQNNGV. Trimming took off 5 bases at V and 4 bases at J, with 5 bases between the two ends. The CDR3 runs to 11 residues. The CDR3 DNA sequence: TGTGCCAGCAGCATCACAGAGACCCAGTACTTC. Encoded protein: CASSITETQYF.

In its sample, this clonotype was seen many times. V is TRBV11-2 and J is TRBJ1-1; maybe TRBD1 (5 bases). CDR1 SGHAT and CDR2 FQNNGV come from the germline V gene. The CDR3 runs to 14 residues. V lost 3 bases and J 0 bases, leaving 8 bases between the germline ends. The CDR3 is CASSFGDVNTEAFF. CDR3 sequence (DNA): TGTGCCAGCAGCTTTGGGGACGTGAACACTGAAGCTTTCTTT.